These T cell receptor beta chains were read from a single sample in a study of control samples from healthy donors and cancer patients. Method: immunoSEQ multiplex PCR; TCRdb's copy keeps in-frame clones and lacks some. The sample lists roughly 180,000 clones; about 94% were seen once. The sequenced material came from blood. The source is an older woman in good health. Both conserved end residues are part of each CDR3. A D gene is named only where the DNA matches it firmly.

TRBJ2-2 TRBV11-2 14 NA CASSLGIVTGELFF TGTGCCAGCAGCTTGGGGATAGTTACCGGGGAGCTGTTTTTT
TRBJ2-7 TRBV6-2/TRBV6-3 13 NA CASSYRGSYEQYF TGTGCCAGCAGTTATCGGGGGTCCTACGAGCAGTACTTC
TRBJ1-4 TRBV19 15 NA CASRTQTNVDEKLFF TGTGCCAGTAGAACGCAGACAAATGTAGATGAAAAACTGTTTTTT
TRBJ1-2 TRBV5-8 14 NA CASSLGLDRTGYTF TGTGCCAGCAGCTTAGGACTGGACCGAACTGGCTACACCTTC
TRBJ1-1 TRBV9 14 NA CASSPQTTDTEAFF TGTGCCAGCAGCCCACAGACCACTGACACTGAAGCTTTCTTT
TRBJ2-7 TRBV7-2 14 TRBD1 CASSPWDRGDEQYF TGTGCCAGCAGCCCGTGGGACAGGGGGGACGAGCAGTACTTC
TRBJ2-7 TRBV4-3 15 NA CASSQDREGGYEQYF TGCGCCAGCAGCCAAGATCGCGAGGGGGGCTACGAGCAGTACTTC
TRBJ2-5 TRBV2 16 TRBD1 CASRSHPGQGEETQYF TGTGCCAGCAGGAGCCACCCGGGACAGGGTGAAGAGACCCAGTACTTC
TRBJ1-1 TRBV6-5 11 NA CASSYSGEAFF TGTGCCAGCAGTTACTCAGGTGAAGCTTTCTTT
TRBJ1-5 TRBV5-4 13 NA CASSLEREQPQHF TGTGCCAGCAGCTTGGAGCGGGAACAGCCCCAGCATTTT
TRBJ1-6 TRBV19 16 TRBD1 CASSRLRDRRNSPLHF TGTGCCAGTAGTAGACTCCGGGACAGGAGGAATTCACCCCTCCACTTT
TRBJ2-7 TRBV6-5 12 NA CASSSVGHEQYF TGTGCCAGCAGTTCTGTGGGACACGAGCAGTACTTC
TRBJ1-1 TRBV11-2 16 NA CASSLGRMRGFTEAFF TGTGCCAGCAGCTTAGGGCGTATGAGGGGGTTTACTGAAGCTTTCTTT
TRBJ1-2 TRBV5-6 14 TRBD1 CASSFDRGSGGYTF TGTGCCAGCAGCTTCGACAGGGGCTCGGGTGGCTACACCTTC
TRBJ2-2 TRBV7-2 15 NA CASSLGPLNTGELFF TGTGCCAGCAGCTTGGGCCCCTTGAACACCGGGGAGCTGTTTTTT